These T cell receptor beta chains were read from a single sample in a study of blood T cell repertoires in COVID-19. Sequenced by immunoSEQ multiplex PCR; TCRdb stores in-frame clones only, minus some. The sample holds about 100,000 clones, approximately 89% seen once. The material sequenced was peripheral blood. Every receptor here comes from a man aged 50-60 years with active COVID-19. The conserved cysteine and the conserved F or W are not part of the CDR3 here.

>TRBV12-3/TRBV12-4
ASSLSSGNTIY
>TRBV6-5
ASSYSTGGYIQY
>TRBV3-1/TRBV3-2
ASRRDTQETQY
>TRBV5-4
ASSPRGSSYNEQF
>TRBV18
ASSPRMDREETQY
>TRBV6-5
ASSTRGSSGNTIY
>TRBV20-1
SASLGTIRYNEQF
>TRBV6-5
ASSPTGVPLH
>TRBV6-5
ASSPGQGFGYT
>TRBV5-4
ASSLTGGSEAF
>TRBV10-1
ASSASGQGYNEQF
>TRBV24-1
ATSPSSGYTDTQY
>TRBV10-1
ASSSEKGGRGRMNTEAF
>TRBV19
ASTPTSGPFNEQF
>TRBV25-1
ASSEGQYLPQH
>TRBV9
ASSEDFSQGLYNEQF